This TCR beta chain is from a study of a mutant IDH1 vaccine in newly diagnosed glioma. Study overall: In weeks 1, 3, 5, 7, 11, 15, 19 and 23, patients were immunized, eight times in all. Patients' prior therapy spanned radiotherapy, temozolomide, or both; most underwent both. Sex among treated patients split about 62% male, roughly 38% female; mean age was roughly 40 years.

Clones were read by immunoSEQ multiplex PCR, and TCRdb kept only the in-frame ones, dropping some. The sample has about 82,000 clones; 70% to 90% are singletons. V dropped 0 bases and J dropped 9 bases, with 7 bases sitting between them. Germline values: CDR1 SGHRS, CDR2 YFSETQ. The CDR3 runs 13 residues. Comments on this clone: Its antigen is unidentified.

Stated time point: week 23, last vaccination. What each vaccine dose contained was 300 ug of mutant IDH1 20-mer peptide, accompanied by topical imiquimod. Donors' newly diagnosed IDH1-mutant WHO grade 3 or 4 astrocytomas lacked nuclear ATRX. The source is a man aged 30 to 39 with glioma. Some clones in this sample may be carry-over from other donors' samples. The specimen was PBMCs, collected from a glioma patient whose treatment included an IDH1 peptide vaccine. The chain carries TRBV5-1 and TRBJ1-6; D possibly corresponds to TRBD1 (5 bases). CDR3: CASSLGGSSPLHF. In DNA form, the CDR3 reads TGCGCCAGCAGCTTGGGGGGCTCTTCACCCCTCCACTTT.